This is a list of T cell receptor beta chains from one sample in a study of CD8+CD57+ T cells in acquired aplastic anemia. A single record per CDR3 protein comes from TCRdb applying MiXCR to the reads. The sample lists about 190,000 distinct CDR3 sequences, roughly half occurring once. Source material: sorted CD4+, CD8+, or CD8+CD57+ T cells (not recorded which) from PBMCs. The source of these receptors is a human donor in good health, serving as a control. Both conserved end residues are part of each CDR3. Each record gives: D gene, clone size, V gene, J gene, CDR3 protein, CDR3 DNA. A D gene is named only where the DNA matches it firmly. Size is stated for part of the rows, as once, few or many counts, or as a class when the clone is expanded.

D: .; size: .; V: TRBV7-6; J: TRBJ1-1; CDR3: CASSLDRGGITEAFF; DNA: TGTGCCAGCAGCTTAGATAGGGGGGGGATCACTGAAGCTTTCTTT
D: .; size: .; V: TRBV9; J: TRBJ2-7; CDR3: CASSPALGWEQYF; DNA: TGTGCCAGCAGCCCAGCGTTAGGGTGGGAGCAGTACTTC
D: .; size: .; V: TRBV7-2; J: TRBJ1-2; CDR3: CASSFTRDFNYGYTF; DNA: TGTGCCAGCAGCTTCACAAGGGACTTTAACTATGGCTACACCTTC
D: .; size: many; V: TRBV20-1; J: TRBJ2-7; CDR3: CSASLTQGSYEQYF; DNA: TGCAGTGCTAGTCTAACCCAGGGCTCCTACGAGCAGTACTTC
D: TRBD1; size: .; V: TRBV29-1; J: TRBJ2-2; CDR3: CSVEEPQGTGELFF; DNA: TGCAGCGTTGAAGAGCCACAGGGGACCGGGGAGCTGTTTTTT
D: .; size: .; V: TRBV5-1; J: TRBJ2-3; CDR3: CASSGAETSTDTQYF; DNA: TGCGCCAGCAGCGGAGCCGAAACTAGCACAGATACGCAGTATTTT
D: .; size: .; V: TRBV15; J: TRBJ1-1; CDR3: CATSGGTGTENTEAFF; DNA: TGTGCCACCAGCGGTGGTACCGGGACGGAGAACACTGAAGCTTTCTTT
D: TRBD1; size: .; V: TRBV7-8; J: TRBJ1-5; CDR3: CASSSTGGVWKGNQPQHF; DNA: TGTGCCAGCAGCTCTACAGGGGGCGTGTGGAAGGGCAATCAGCCCCAGCATTTT
D: .; size: once; V: TRBV7-6; J: TRBJ2-7; CDR3: CASSLAPSGAGEQYF; DNA: TGTGCCAGCAGCTTAGCTCCCTCAGGGGCGGGCGAGCAGTACTTC
D: .; size: .; V: TRBV5-1; J: TRBJ2-7; CDR3: CASRPGTEGYEQYF; DNA: TGTGCCAGCAGGCCTGGGACCGAAGGGTACGAGCAGTACTTC
D: TRBD1; size: .; V: TRBV10-2; J: TRBJ1-6; CDR3: CASNAGTGVSYNSPLHF; DNA: TGCGCCAGCAACGCCGGGACAGGGGTCTCCTATAATTCACCCCTCCACTTT
D: .; size: .; V: TRBV20-1; J: TRBJ1-1; CDR3: CSAWSGESSTEAFF; DNA: TGCAGTGCTTGGTCAGGGGAGTCGAGCACTGAAGCTTTCTTT
D: TRBD2; size: .; V: TRBV10-3; J: TRBJ2-1; CDR3: CAISESGGARDEQFF; DNA: TGTGCTATCAGTGAAAGCGGGGGGGCCCGGGATGAGCAGTTCTTC
D: TRBD2; size: many; V: TRBV6-1; J: TRBJ2-7; CDR3: CASSELSRGGSYEQYF; DNA: TGTGCCAGCAGTGAATTATCGCGGGGGGGGTCCTACGAGCAGTACTTC
D: TRBD2; size: many; V: TRBV19; J: TRBJ2-7; CDR3: CASSDVGRGIGEQYF; DNA: TGTGCCAGTAGTGACGTAGGGAGGGGCATCGGCGAGCAGTACTTC
D: TRBD2; size: .; V: TRBV19; J: TRBJ2-3; CDR3: CASSIGGLAGRDTQYF; DNA: TGTGCCAGTAGTATAGGGGGACTAGCGGGACGGGATACGCAGTATTTT
D: TRBD2; size: .; V: TRBV9; J: TRBJ2-7; CDR3: CASSVQSGGAREQYF; DNA: TGTGCCAGCAGCGTTCAGAGCGGGGGGGCTCGGGAGCAGTACTTC
D: .; size: many; V: TRBV24-1; J: TRBJ1-1; CDR3: CATSDPNTDTEAFF; DNA: TGTGCCACCAGTGACCCCAACACCGACACTGAAGCTTTCTTT
D: TRBD2; size: .; V: TRBV25-1; J: TRBJ2-7; CDR3: CASSSGGLSSPRSYEQYF; DNA: TGTGCCAGCAGTTCGGGGGGGCTCTCCTCCCCAAGGTCCTACGAGCAGTACTTC
D: .; size: .; V: TRBV2; J: TRBJ1-1; CDR3: CASRLRALSTEAFF; DNA: TGTGCCAGCAGGCTCAGGGCACTGAGCACTGAAGCTTTCTTT
D: .; size: many; V: TRBV5-1; J: TRBJ2-7; CDR3: CASSASSYEQYF; DNA: TGCGCCAGCAGCGCGAGCTCCTACGAGCAGTACTTC
D: .; size: many; V: TRBV20-1; J: TRBJ2-1; CDR3: CSASPLLGVAYNEQFF; DNA: TGCAGTGCTAGTCCCCTACTAGGGGTGGCCTACAATGAGCAGTTCTTC
D: .; size: once; V: TRBV10-3; J: TRBJ1-2; CDR3: CATSSYAISGGYTF; DNA: TGTGCCACCAGCTCATACGCCATAAGCGGCGGCTACACCTTC
D: TRBD2; size: many; V: TRBV12-3/TRBV12-4; J: TRBJ2-1; CDR3: CASSLTSGGAGEQFF; DNA: TGTGCCAGCAGTTTGACTAGCGGGGGGGCCGGTGAGCAGTTCTTC
D: .; size: .; V: TRBV25-1; J: TRBJ2-7; CDR3: CASSESETQIAYEQYF; DNA: TGTGCCAGCAGTGAGTCTGAGACTCAAATCGCCTACGAGCAGTACTTC
D: .; size: many; V: TRBV6-5; J: TRBJ2-6; CDR3: CASSYSGSGANVLTF; DNA: TGTGCCAGCAGTTACTCGGGGTCTGGGGCCAACGTCCTGACTTTC
D: .; size: .; V: TRBV19; J: TRBJ1-3; CDR3: CASSIGVSGNTIYF; DNA: TGTGCCAGTAGTATTGGAGTCTCTGGAAACACCATATATTTT
D: .; size: .; V: TRBV20-1; J: TRBJ2-2; CDR3: CSARGQGVRAGELFF; DNA: TGCAGTGCTAGAGGGCAGGGAGTTCGGGCCGGGGAGCTGTTTTTT
D: .; size: many; V: TRBV28; J: TRBJ1-6; CDR3: CASIGGNSPLHF; DNA: TGTGCCAGCATAGGAGGCAATTCACCCCTCCACTTT
D: TRBD1; size: .; V: TRBV10-3; J: TRBJ1-4; CDR3: CAISDRTRGGVANEKLFF; DNA: TGTGCCATCAGTGATCGGACCAGGGGGGGAGTAGCTAATGAAAAACTGTTTTTT
D: .; size: many; V: TRBV5-1; J: TRBJ2-2; CDR3: CASRDRDTGELFF; DNA: TGCGCCAGCAGAGATCGGGACACCGGGGAGCTGTTTTTT
D: TRBD1; size: many; V: TRBV2; J: TRBJ2-7; CDR3: CASRQTGALSYEQYF; DNA: TGTGCCAGCAGACAAACAGGGGCCCTCTCCTACGAGCAGTACTTC
D: TRBD1; size: once; V: TRBV10-3; J: TRBJ2-2; CDR3: CAIRPGQGRAGELFF; DNA: TGTGCCATCAGGCCGGGACAGGGAAGGGCCGGGGAGCTGTTTTTT
D: .; size: .; V: TRBV15; J: TRBJ1-2; CDR3: CATSKGLNYGYTF; DNA: TGTGCCACCAGCAAGGGCCTAAACTATGGCTACACCTTC
D: .; size: once; V: TRBV15; J: TRBJ1-3; CDR3: CATSNSRIPGTIYF; DNA: TGTGCCACCAGCAACAGCAGGATTCCGGGCACCATATATTTT
D: .; size: .; V: TRBV7-4; J: TRBJ1-4; CDR3: CASSLGGGNEKLFF; DNA: TGTGCCAGCAGCTTAGGAGGAGGGAATGAAAAACTGTTTTTT
D: .; size: many; V: TRBV6-6; J: TRBJ1-1; CDR3: CASSYLGATEAFF; DNA: TGTGCCAGCAGTTACTTGGGGGCCACTGAAGCTTTCTTT
D: .; size: .; V: TRBV7-2; J: TRBJ2-5; CDR3: CASSVAPGETQYF; DNA: TGTGCCAGCAGCGTAGCCCCGGGGGAGACCCAGTACTTC
D: .; size: .; V: TRBV24-1; J: TRBJ2-3; CDR3: CATSDRPFTDTQYF; DNA: TGTGCCACCAGTGATCGCCCTTTCACAGATACGCAGTATTTT
D: .; size: many; V: TRBV28; J: TRBJ1-1; CDR3: CASSLYGASTEAFF; DNA: TGTGCCAGCAGTTTGTACGGGGCGAGCACTGAAGCTTTCTTT
D: .; size: once; V: TRBV7-9; J: TRBJ1-2; CDR3: CASSLLGTGFNYGYTF; DNA: TGTGCCAGCAGCTTATTGGGTACAGGATTCAACTATGGCTACACCTTC
D: TRBD1; size: .; V: TRBV28; J: TRBJ2-1; CDR3: CASSLDDRVGDEQFF; DNA: TGTGCCAGCAGTTTGGACGACAGGGTCGGCGATGAGCAGTTCTTC
D: .; size: many; V: TRBV7-2; J: TRBJ1-2; CDR3: CASSLLGVGRGIKDGYTF; DNA: TGTGCCAGCAGCTTATTAGGTGTCGGAAGGGGGATTAAGGATGGCTACACCTTC
D: .; size: many; V: TRBV6-2/TRBV6-3; J: TRBJ2-6; CDR3: CASSPWDPGANVLTF; DNA: TGTGCCAGCAGTCCTTGGGACCCTGGGGCCAACGTCCTGACTTTC
D: .; size: many; V: TRBV10-3; J: TRBJ1-6; CDR3: CAISELWARPVGNSPLHF; DNA: TGTGCCATCAGTGAGCTTTGGGCCCGCCCTGTAGGCAATTCACCCCTCCACTTT
D: .; size: .; V: TRBV7-9; J: TRBJ2-2; CDR3: CASSITRNTGELFF; DNA: TGTGCCAGCAGTATTACGCGGAACACCGGGGAGCTGTTTTTT
D: .; size: .; V: TRBV20-1; J: TRBJ2-7; CDR3: CSAWAVMSSYEQYF; DNA: TGCAGTGCCTGGGCGGTGATGAGCTCCTACGAGCAGTACTTC
D: .; size: .; V: TRBV7-2; J: TRBJ2-7; CDR3: CASSYGPSPGNEQYF; DNA: TGTGCCAGCAGCTATGGACCGAGCCCAGGAAACGAGCAGTACTTC
D: .; size: many; V: TRBV27; J: TRBJ2-1; CDR3: CASSLRGNEQFF; DNA: TGTGCCAGCAGTTTACGAGGGAATGAGCAGTTCTTC
D: TRBD1; size: .; V: TRBV12-3/TRBV12-4; J: TRBJ1-1; CDR3: CASSPGQAGEAFF; DNA: TGTGCCAGCAGTCCGGGACAGGCCGGTGAAGCTTTCTTT
D: .; size: many; V: TRBV7-3; J: TRBJ2-5; CDR3: CASSPGGALRETQYF; DNA: TGTGCCAGCAGCCCTGGGGGGGCCTTAAGAGAGACCCAGTACTTC